This TCR beta chain derives from a study of regulatory T cells in long-lasting Graves disease. Time point noted: persistent/refractory GD, antithyroid drugs over 5 years with positive TRAb. Construction of the TCR library relied on RNA isolated from PBMCs. The trim removed 3 bases at V and 3 bases at J, leaving 4 bases unmatched. The CDR3 contains 15 residues. CDR1 and CDR2 (germline): SGHAT, FQNNGV. Study-level findings and limits: Rather than thyroid tissue, only peripheral blood underwent study.

According to the study, TCR beta libraries were built with iRepertoire HTBI primers and CDR3-region Arm-PCR. TCRdb processed the multiplex PCR reads anew with MiXCR; each CDR3 protein has one entry. The table includes approximately 690,000 distinct CDR3 sequences, around 30% detected once. This clonotype was recorded at least ten times. Antigen: not known. Sequencing used peripheral blood mononuclear cells (PBMCs), obtained when the disease was refractory, from a patient treated with antithyroid drugs. This TCR was recovered from a female donor with Graves disease. The J gene is TRBJ2-7, the V gene TRBV11-2; TRBD2 agrees at 11 bases. This CDR3 reads CASSFGTSGRYEQYF. The CDR3 region has the DNA TGTGCCAGCAGCTTCGGGACTAGCGGACGCTACGAGCAGTACTTC.